This paragraph reports one TCR beta chain. Its antigen remains unknown. The data were obtained in a study of OX40 agonist ivuxolimab in advanced cancers. In the study overall: At doses from 0.01 to 10 mg/kg, patients were given intravenous ivuxolimab every 2 weeks. Partial responses were recorded for three patients, including one with hepatocellular carcinoma and two with cutaneous melanoma. Study observations and caveats: At 0.1 to 3.0 mg/kg and by week 6, clonal expansion occurred in CD4+ and CD8+ blood T cells.

TCRdb keeps only in-frame clones here, not all; method: immunoSEQ multiplex PCR. Among some 66,000 clones listed, about 85% were seen once. Deletions cut 1 base from V and 0 bases from J, with 10 bases between. The CDR3 is 16 amino acids. Germline V lookup: CDR1 SGHVS, CDR2 FNYEAQ. The sample in question was CD4+ or CD8+ T cells sorted from blood, obtained in a trial of the OX40 agonist ivuxolimab. The rearrangement joins TRBV7-6 to TRBJ1-3; unclear D gene. The sequence was collected from an adult with an advanced solid tumor such as melanoma, head and neck, liver or kidney cancer. CDR3 protein: CASSLESTGSGNTIYF. The CDR3 region has the DNA TGTGCCAGCAGCTTAGAGTCTACCGGCTCTGGAAACACCATATATTTT.